This T cell receptor beta chain was retrieved from a study of T-cell reconstitution after alpha-beta-depleted transplantation in children. Preparation of the TCRbeta library used unique molecular identifiers. TCRdb fed the PCR reads into MiXCR, producing one record per CDR3 protein. The sample has some 530,000 distinct CDR3 sequences, around 13% seen once. The ends were cut back, 11 bases at V and 2 bases at J, with 29 bases in the middle. The germline CDR1 and CDR2 sequences are LGHDT and YNNKEL (reference sequence). CDR3 size: 18 residues. The chain has TRBV3-1 and TRBJ2-3; TRBD2 might be the D (6 bases). The specimen comprised PBMCs from the stem cell graft donor, sampled from the stem cell graft. The receptor was derived from a human donor who donated a stem cell graft to a child with combined immunodeficiency. The CDR3, as DNA: TGTGCCTCCACCCAAGATCTTCTAATGGAGCGGGTCACAGATACGCAGTATTTT. Translating gives CASTQDLLMERVTDTQYF.